What follows is one TCR beta chain and its context. What it binds is unknown. This record belongs to a study of T cells in Graves' hyperthyroidism and ophthalmopathy. The CDR3 regions of TCR beta were amplified from RNA transcripts. Initially, a first-round RT-PCR of the TCR CDR3 employed the HTBI primer set. TCRdb fed the multiplex PCR reads into MiXCR, producing one record per CDR3 protein. The repertoire has around 500,000 distinct CDR3 sequences, 13% to 15% of them found once; the top ten carry roughly 14%. Study-level findings and limits: Ophthalmopathy onset followed model prediction by a median about six months.

Per the germline V gene, CDR1 is MNHEY and CDR2 is SVGEGT. Deletions cut 6 bases from V and 3 bases from J, with 11 bases between. The CDR3 sequence is 14 residues long. The PBMCs studied were ones that came from 10 ml fresh peripheral blood. The rearrangement uses TRBV6-2 or TRBV6-3 and TRBJ1-4, with D tentatively TRBD1 (6 bases). This sequence originates from a woman aged 40 to 49 with Graves' hyperthyroidism. Sample: blood. This chain's CDR3 is CASRDSLANEKLFF. In DNA form, the CDR3 reads TGTGCCAGCAGGGACAGCCTAGCTAATGAAAAACTGTTTTTT.